The 25 T cell receptor beta chains given below trace back to one sample, sequenced in a study of T-cell memory formation after mild COVID-19. Via MiXCR, TCRdb re-called the 5' RACE reads, giving one row per CDR3 protein. This sample carries about 110,000 distinct CDR3 sequences, roughly a sixth of them seen once, and the ten largest clones take roughly 5.5%. Material for sequencing was PBMCs or a T cell subset sorted from them (not recorded which). The receptors were gathered from a man aged 18 to 29 who had mild COVID-19 (a few samples of this study predate the infection). Cell type and time point are not known.

This clonotype was recorded a few times. The chain's CDR3 is CASSRQGSGNTIYF. CDR3 bases: TGTGCCAGCAGCCGACAGGGATCTGGAAACACCATATATTTT. This rearrangement joins TRBV5-6 to TRBJ1-3; 7 bases are a match to TRBD1. CDR1 and CDR2 (germline): SGHDT, YYEEEE. Trimming cost V 4 bases and J 1 base; bases outside gene matches: 2. The CDR3 contains 14 residues.

This clonotype has just a few counts. This rearrangement joins TRBV4-2 to TRBJ2-5; D is unresolved. CDR1 is LGHNA and CDR2 is YNFKEQ in the germline V gene. V was cut by 0 bases and J by 9 bases, with 20 bases left in between. The CDR3 sequence is 16 residues long. The CDR3 nucleotides read TGTGCCAGCAGCCAAGATTCCGGGCCCATGGGGTGGGCCCAGTACTTC. It translates to CASSQDSGPMGWAQYF.

This clonotype appeared a few times. J is TRBJ2-1 and V is TRBV5-5; 10 nucleotides line up with TRBD1. V gave up 4 bases and J gave up 8 bases; unmatched junction bases: 9. Germline CDR1 SGHKS, CDR2 YYEKEE (reference sequence). This CDR3 has 15 residues. The CDR3 DNA is TGTGCCAGCAGCCTCGCGGGACAGGGGTTCGATGAGCAGTTCTTC. This sequence encodes CASSLAGQGFDEQFF.

The sample holds a few counts of this clonotype. This chain connects TRBV7-9 to TRBJ1-1; D unclear. The CDR3 length is 14 residues. Germline V gene sequence: CDR1 SEHNR, CDR2 FQNEAQ (reference sequence). The V end lost 1 base, the J end lost 0 bases, and 6 bases lay between the germline ends. CDR3 nucleotides: TGTGCCAGCAGCTTAGGACGGCTGAACACTGAAGCTTTCTTT. Translating gives CASSLGRLNTEAFF. Drawing the rest from reference TRBV7-9 and TRBJ1-1, the complete variable domain is DTGVSQNPRHKITKRGQNVTFRCDPISEHNRLYWYRQTLGQGPEFLTYFQNEAQLEKSRLLSDRFSAERPKGSFSTLEIQRTEQGDSAMYLCASSLGRLNTEAFFGQGTRLTVV.

This clonotype showed up just a few times. The gene calls are TRBV9 and TRBJ2-7, with D possibly called TRBD1 or TRBD2 (6 bases each). The CDR3 runs 15 residues. The germline V gene encodes CDR1 SGDLS and CDR2 YYNGEE. Trimming took 1 base from V and 2 from J, leaving 13 bases between them. In DNA, the CDR3 is TGTGCCAGCAGCGTATTCCCAGGGGAGGCCTACGAGCAGTACTTC. Its protein is CASSVFPGEAYEQYF.

The chain has TRBV7-2 and TRBJ2-7; possibly TRBD1 or TRBD2 for D (5 bases each). V gave up 2 bases and J gave up 2 bases, with 13 bases separating them. The germline V gene encodes CDR1 SGHTA and CDR2 FQGNSA. The CDR3 loop spans 15 amino acids. The chain's CDR3 is CASSLQPGPAYEQYF. The DNA for the CDR3 is TGTGCCAGCAGCTTACAGCCGGGACCAGCCTACGAGCAGTACTTC. The full variable domain, with the rest looked up from reference TRBV7-2 and TRBJ2-7, is GAGVSQSPSNKVTEKGKDVELRCDPISGHTALYWYRQSLGQGLEFLIYFQGNSAPDKSGLPSDRFSAERTGGSVSTLTIQRTQQEDSAVYLCASSLQPGPAYEQYFGPGTRLTVT.

This chain joins TRBV20-1 and TRBJ1-5; no clear D gene. The CDR3 has 13 amino acids. CDR1 DFQATT and CDR2 SNEGSKA come from the germline V gene (reference sequence). Between the trimmed V and J ends, which lost 3 bases and 6 bases, there was a span of 12 bases. CDR3 loop: CSARDYLSQPQHF. In nucleotides, the CDR3 is TGCAGTGCTAGGGACTATTTGAGTCAGCCCCAGCATTTT.

A remark on this clonotype: The CDR3 ends on some other residue instead of the conserved phenylalanine or tryptophan, so this is likely a read error. V is TRBV7-3 and J is TRBJ1-6; 8 nucleotides match TRBD1. The CDR3 extends over 18 amino acids. Germline lookup yields CDR1 SGHTA and CDR2 FQGTGA. V dropped 5 bases and J dropped 2; count of bases not matched to a gene: 11. The CDR3 DNA is TGTGCCAGCAGCCCACCACCGGACAGGGTCCCCTATAATTCACCCCTCCACCTT. This translates into CASSPPPDRVPYNSPLHL.

This clonotype came up a few times. This chain uses TRBV20-1 with TRBJ1-5; D unclear. The germline V gene has CDR1 DFQATT and CDR2 SNEGSKA (reference sequence). The germline V and J ends were trimmed by 5 bases and 6 bases, with 11 bases remaining between them. The length of the CDR3 is 12 residues. CDR3: CSAVEGPQPQHF. The CDR3 DNA reads as TGCAGTGCTGTGGAGGGCCCTCAGCCCCAGCATTTT.

This clonotype was observed a handful of times. V usage is TRBV6-2 or TRBV6-3 and J usage is TRBJ2-1, with a weak D call TRBD2 (6 bases). The germline CDR1 and CDR2 sequences are MNHEY and SVGEGT. V lost 5 bases to trimming and J lost 13 bases, with 15 bases between them. The CDR3 is made up of 12 amino acids. The CDR3 DNA is TGTGCCAGCAGTGTCGTTGGGCGGGGACAGTTCTTC. Translation: CASSVVGRGQFF.

This clonotype was detected a few times. In nucleotides, the CDR3 is TGTGCCATCAGTGAGTCGGGCGGGGGATCTGAGACCCAGTACTTC. Its translation: CAISESGGGSETQYF. The chain combines TRBV10-3 with TRBJ2-5; 7 bases line up with TRBD2. The length of the CDR3 is 15 residues. V shed 0 bases, J shed 5 bases, and the junction held 6 bases outside the gene matches. Germline V gives CDR1 ENHRY, CDR2 SYGVKD.

The gene calls are TRBV7-2 and TRBJ2-2; perhaps D is TRBD1 or TRBD2 (5 bases each). The germline V gene has CDR1 SGHTA and CDR2 FQGNSA. The CDR3 length is 14 residues. The V gene lost 1 base and the J gene lost 8 bases, with 11 bases spanning the gap. CDR3 region: CASSLGGNAGELFF. The CDR3 nucleotides read TGTGCCAGCAGCTTAGGGGGGAACGCGGGGGAGCTGTTTTTT.

This clonotype showed up just a few times. The chain carries TRBV5-1 and TRBJ2-1; 10 bases are a match to TRBD2. CDR1 and CDR2 from the germline V gene are SGHRS and YFSETQ. The J segment lost 5 bases and the V segment lost 4 bases, leaving 3 bases of the junction unmatched. The CDR3 length is 14 residues. CDR3 loop: CASSIAGGDNEQFF. CDR3 sequence (DNA): TGCGCCAGCAGCATAGCGGGGGGTGACAATGAGCAGTTCTTC.

This clonotype was seen repeatedly, ten times or more. The CDR3 loop is CASSMPAGTGELFF. As DNA, the CDR3 is TGTGCCAGCAGTATGCCGGCGGGCACCGGGGAGCTGTTTTTT. The J gene is TRBJ2-2, the V gene TRBV12-3 or TRBV12-4; weak D call: TRBD2 (5 bases). Trimming shortened V by 5 bases and J by 4 bases, and 11 bases separated the two germline ends. CDR3 length: 14 residues.

This clonotype was counted only a few times. V usage is TRBV10-3 and J usage is TRBJ1-2; possible D gene TRBD1, 5 bases. Germline assignment: CDR1 ENHRY and CDR2 SYGVKD. V was trimmed by 3 bases and J by 4 bases, leaving 12 bases between them. The CDR3 loop spans 14 amino acids. In nucleotides, the CDR3 is TGTGCCATCAGTGATGGGGGAAGGGGCTATGGCTACACCTTC. It specifies CAISDGGRGYGYTF.

This chain links TRBV20-1 with TRBJ2-3; 7 nucleotides align to TRBD2. The CDR3 length is 13 residues. The V gene's germline CDR1 is DFQATT and CDR2 SNEGSKA (reference sequence). With V trimmed by 8 bases and J by 5 bases, 10 bases remained unmatched. CDR3 residues: CSPWGGDLDTQYF. CDR3 DNA: TGCAGTCCCTGGGGGGGAGATCTAGATACGCAGTATTTT.

This clonotype was detected a few times. This sequence joins TRBV6-2 or TRBV6-3 and TRBJ2-3; D is unclear. The CDR3 is 12 amino acids. Trimming shortened V by 6 bases and J by 4 bases, and 8 bases separated the two germline ends. Germline values: CDR1 MNHEY, CDR2 SVGEGT. The CDR3 protein is CASSKEADTQYF. CDR3 nucleotide sequence: TGTGCCAGCAGCAAAGAAGCAGATACGCAGTATTTT.

This clonotype has a handful of counts. V gene TRBV10-3 combines with J gene TRBJ1-6; the match to TRBD1 covers 7 bases. The germline V gene has CDR1 ENHRY and CDR2 SYGVKD. Unmatched junction bases numbered 4, after V lost 2 bases and J lost 9 bases. CDR3 length equals 14 residues. This CDR3 reads CAISEGQERSPLHF. The CDR3 coding sequence is TGTGCCATCAGTGAGGGACAGGAACGTTCACCCCTCCACTTT.

The CDR3 reads CASSNDTFPLSSNYEQYF. DNA of the CDR3: TGTGCCAGCAGCAATGACACCTTCCCCCTTTCTTCGAACTACGAGCAGTACTTC. J is TRBJ2-7 and V is TRBV12-3 or TRBV12-4; D is unresolved. This CDR3 has 18 residues. Trimming shortened V by 6 bases and J by 3 bases, and 27 bases separated the two germline ends.

J is TRBJ1-5 and V is TRBV29-1; possibly TRBD1 for D (5 bases). Germline CDR1 reads SQVTM; CDR2 reads ANQGSEA. V dropped 7 bases and J dropped 5 bases, with 12 bases sitting between them. The CDR3 is made up of 12 amino acids. The CDR3 sequence is CSARDFDQPQHF. In nucleotides, the CDR3 is TGCAGCGCCCGGGACTTCGATCAGCCCCAGCATTTT.

A note on this clonotype: A much larger clone differs from this one at a single base, so this may be a read error. The V and J genes are TRBV7-9 and TRBJ2-5; D not certain. This CDR3 is built from 13 residues. Germline V gene lookup returns CDR1 SEHNR and CDR2 FQNEAQ (reference sequence). The CDR3 sequence: CACSLGSQETQYF. The CDR3 nucleotides are TGTGCCTGCAGCTTAGGCAGTCAAGAGACCCAGTACTTC.

V is TRBV4-1 and J is TRBJ1-2; maybe TRBD1 (6 bases). The CDR3 is 16 amino acids. Germline CDR1 MGHRA, CDR2 YSYEKL. Trimming took off 3 bases at V and 5 bases at J, with 19 bases between the two ends. This CDR3 reads CASSQIQGAPRYGYTF. The CDR3 DNA reads TGCGCCAGCAGCCAGATACAGGGTGCCCCTCGTTATGGCTACACCTTC.

J is TRBJ1-5 and V is TRBV4-2, with 7 bases lining up with TRBD1. V lost 4 bases, J lost 7 bases, and 10 bases stayed unmatched. The CDR3 loop spans 15 amino acids. Per the germline V gene, CDR1 is LGHNA and CDR2 is YNFKEQ. The CDR3 reads CASSPDRQGNQPQHF. The CDR3 nucleotides read TGTGCCAGCAGCCCAGATCGACAGGGAAACCAGCCCCAGCATTTT.

A few counts support this clonotype. The genes are TRBV18 and TRBJ2-3; D is unresolved. The CDR3 length is 14 residues. V gave up 2 bases and J gave up 1 base, with 7 bases separating them. Germline V lookup: CDR1 KGHSH, CDR2 LQKENI. DNA of the CDR3: TGTGCCAGCTCACCAGATTCGCGCACAGATACGCAGTATTTT. Encoded protein: CASSPDSRTDTQYF.

There are a few counts of this clonotype. The J gene is TRBJ2-4, the V gene TRBV5-1, with 7 bases identical to TRBD1. Trimming took 4 bases from V and 8 from J; bases not matched to a gene: 12. In germline, CDR1 is SGHRS, CDR2 YFSETQ. The CDR3 sequence is 15 residues long. DNA for the CDR3: TGCGCCAGCAGCCGTACAGGGGTGCAAGGAGACATTCAGTACTTC. Translation: CASSRTGVQGDIQYF.